This TCR beta chain is from a study of blood T cell repertoires in COVID-19. Study background: Material from acute and convalescent COVID-19 was sourced from the United States, Italy and Spain.

The CDR3 length is 18 residues. V gave up 1 base and J gave up 0 bases, with 17 bases separating them. The V gene's germline CDR1 is SEHNR and CDR2 FQNEAQ (reference sequence). Enrolled during active infection, Seattle patients were then followed longitudinally. Original data processing: Cell counts per sample came from amplifying reference gene primers. The method was immunoSEQ multiplex PCR; TCRdb's version includes in-frame clones alone and lacks a portion of them. From that table come the V and J calls and clone size; the DNA was used to work out D and trimming. The table includes about 150,000 clones, around 91% detected once.

Sample: peripheral blood. This sequence joins TRBV7-9 and TRBJ2-3; D is unclear. The clonotype comes from a man between 18 and 35 years old with COVID-19, enrolled during active disease. In DNA form, the CDR3 reads TGTGCCAGCAGCTTAGGTGCAGGCGTAGGTTATAGCACAGATACGCAGTATTTT. Translating it yields CASSLGAGVGYSTDTQYF.